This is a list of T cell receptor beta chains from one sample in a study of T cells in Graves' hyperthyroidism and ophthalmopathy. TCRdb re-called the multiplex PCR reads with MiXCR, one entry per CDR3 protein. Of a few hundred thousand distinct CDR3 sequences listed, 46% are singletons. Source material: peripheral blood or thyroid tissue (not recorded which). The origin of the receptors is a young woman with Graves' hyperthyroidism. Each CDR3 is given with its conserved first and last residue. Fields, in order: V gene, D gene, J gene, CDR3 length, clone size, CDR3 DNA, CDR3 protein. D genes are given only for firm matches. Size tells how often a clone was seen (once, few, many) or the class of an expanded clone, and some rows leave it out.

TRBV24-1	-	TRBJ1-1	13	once	TGTGCCACCAGTGATTTGCGAGACACTGAAGCTTTCTTT	CATSDLRDTEAFF
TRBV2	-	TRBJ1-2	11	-	TGTGCCAGAGCCGCCATGAGTGGCTACACCTTC	CARAAMSGYTF
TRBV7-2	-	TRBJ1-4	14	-	TGTGCCAGCAGCTTAGGGACGGCTGAGGAAAAACTGTTTTTT	CASSLGTAEEKLFF
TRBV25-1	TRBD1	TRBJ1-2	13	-	TGTGCCTGGAGTAGGGACAGGGGGAATGGCTACACCTTC	CAWSRDRGNGYTF
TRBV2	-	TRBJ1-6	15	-	TGTGCCAGCAGTCCCGGCGACCGGGCGAATTCACCCCTCCACTTT	CASSPGDRANSPLHF
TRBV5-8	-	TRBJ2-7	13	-	TGTGCCAGCAGCTCCCAACCCTCCTACGAGCAGTACTTC	CASSSQPSYEQYF
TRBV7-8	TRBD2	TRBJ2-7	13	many	TGTGCCAGCAGCTTAGGTCGGACTAGCGGGTTAGACTTC	CASSLGRTSGLDF
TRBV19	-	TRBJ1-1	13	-	TGTGCCAGTAGGGACCTTGTGAACACTGAAGCTTTCTTT	CASRDLVNTEAFF
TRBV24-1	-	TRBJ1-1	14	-	TGTGCCACCAGTGACGCGCGGGCAGCCGATGAAGCTTTCTTT	CATSDARAADEAFF
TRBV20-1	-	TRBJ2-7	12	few	TGCAGTGCTAACCCAAAGACAGCCGAGCAGTACTTC	CSANPKTAEQYF
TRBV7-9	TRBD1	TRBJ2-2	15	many	TGTGCCAGCAGCGGCAGGGGGCCGTCGACCGGGGAGCTGTTTTTT	CASSGRGPSTGELFF
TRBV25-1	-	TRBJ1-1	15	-	TGTGCCAGCAGTGGAACCGGGCCTACGAACACCAAAGCTTTCTTT	CASSGTGPTNTKAFF
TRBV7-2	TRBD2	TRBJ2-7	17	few	TGTGCCAGCAGCTTATTGGGAGAAGGGACTAGCGGGTTCGAGCAGTACTTC	CASSLLGEGTSGFEQYF
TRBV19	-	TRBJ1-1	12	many	TGTGCCAGTCGGCAAATGAACACTGAAGCTTTCTTT	CASRQMNTEAFF
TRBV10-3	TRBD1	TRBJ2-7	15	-	TGTGCCATCAATGAGGACAGGGGGGACTCCTACGAGCAGTACTTC	CAINEDRGDSYEQYF
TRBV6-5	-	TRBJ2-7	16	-	TGTGCCAGCAGTTACTCGAGTCAGGACCATTCCTACGAGCAGTACTTC	CASSYSSQDHSYEQYF
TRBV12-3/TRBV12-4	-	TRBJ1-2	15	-	TGTGCCAGCAGTTTCCCCGGGACACCACCCGATGGCTACACCTTC	CASSFPGTPPDGYTF
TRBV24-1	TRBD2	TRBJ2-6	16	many	TGTGCCACCAGTGATGCAGCGGGATCTGGGGCCAACGTCCTGACTTTC	CATSDAAGSGANVLTF
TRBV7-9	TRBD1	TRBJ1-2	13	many	TGTGCCAGCAACTCGCAGGGGGCGAGAGGCTACACCTTC	CASNSQGARGYTF
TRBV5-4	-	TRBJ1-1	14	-	TGTGCCAGCAGCCCGGGCCTTAGGGACACTGAAGCTTTCTTT	CASSPGLRDTEAFF
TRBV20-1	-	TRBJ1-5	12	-	TGCAGTGCCAAGAGGGGCAATCAGCCCCAGCATTTT	CSAKRGNQPQHF
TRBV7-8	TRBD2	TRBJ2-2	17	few	TGTGCCAGCAGCTTAGCGGGAGGGGTCCAGAACACCGGGGAGCTGTTTTTT	CASSLAGGVQNTGELFF
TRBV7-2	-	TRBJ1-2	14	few	TGTGCCAGCAGCTTCCCCGGGACACACTATGGCTACACCTTC	CASSFPGTHYGYTF
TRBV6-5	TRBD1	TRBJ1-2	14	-	TGTGCCAGCAGTTACAGGGGGCTAAGCTATGGCTACACCTTC	CASSYRGLSYGYTF
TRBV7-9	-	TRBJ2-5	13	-	TGTGCCAGCAGCTTACCGGGACAAGAGACCCAGTACTTC	CASSLPGQETQYF
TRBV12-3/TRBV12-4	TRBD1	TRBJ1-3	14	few	TGTGCCAGCAGGGAAACAGGGGTCGGAAACACCATATATTTT	CASRETGVGNTIYF
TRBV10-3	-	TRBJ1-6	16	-	TGTGCCATCAGTGGAGTGGACAGCCCAGGCAATCAGCCCCTCCACTTT	CAISGVDSPGNQPLHF
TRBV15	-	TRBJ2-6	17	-	TGTGCCACCAGCAGCGGGGGACGGCACTCTGGGGCCAACGTCCTGACTTTC	CATSSGGRHSGANVLTF
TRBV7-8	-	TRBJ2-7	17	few	TGTGCCAGCAGCTTCAGGACAGCCCCTACGACGAGATACGAGCAGTACTTC	CASSFRTAPTTRYEQYF
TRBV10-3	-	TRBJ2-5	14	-	TGTGCCATCAGTGAGAGGGCTAGCAGGGAGACCCAGTACTTC	CAISERASRETQYF
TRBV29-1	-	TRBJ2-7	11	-	TGCAGCGTTGACAGCGCCTACGAGCAGTACTTC	CSVDSAYEQYF
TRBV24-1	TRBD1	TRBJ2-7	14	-	TGTGCCACCAATCGGGCGACAGGGCTGGAGGAGCAGTACTTC	CATNRATGLEEQYF
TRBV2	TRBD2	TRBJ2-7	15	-	TGTGCCAGCAGTGAACGTGGGGACTACTACTACGAGCAGTACTTC	CASSERGDYYYEQYF
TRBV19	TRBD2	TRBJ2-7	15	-	TGTGCCAGTAGTATAGACGGCGGACTAGCGGCCGAGCAGTACTTC	CASSIDGGLAAEQYF
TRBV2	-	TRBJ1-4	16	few	TGTGCCAGCAGCTCACGGCCCCAGGGGTTGAATGAAAAACTGTTTTTT	CASSSRPQGLNEKLFF
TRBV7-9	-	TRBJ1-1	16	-	TGTGCCAGCAGCCTCAGCGCCAGGGGAGTGAACACTGAAGCTTTCTTT	CASSLSARGVNTEAFF
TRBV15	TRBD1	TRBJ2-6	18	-	TGTGCCACCAGCAGAGGACAGGGGGCTAATGCTGGGGCCAACGTCCTGACTTTC	CATSRGQGANAGANVLTF
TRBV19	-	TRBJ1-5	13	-	TGTGCCAGTAGACAGGGAAGAGGACAGCCCCAGCATTTT	CASRQGRGQPQHF
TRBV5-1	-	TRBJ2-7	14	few	TGCGCCAGCAGCTTGGTTCAGGCGACCTACGAGCAGTACTTC	CASSLVQATYEQYF
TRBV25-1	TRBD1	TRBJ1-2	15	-	TGTGCCAGCAGCCTCAGGGGGGGGGGCGACTATGGCTACACCTTC	CASSLRGGGDYGYTF
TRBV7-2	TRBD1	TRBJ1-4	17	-	TGTGCCAGCAGCCCGGGACAGGAAGGGGCCCCTAATGAAAAACTGTTTTTT	CASSPGQEGAPNEKLFF
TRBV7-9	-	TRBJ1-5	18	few	TGTGCCAGCAGCTCCTCTGATGGGGGGTTTAATAGCAATCAGCCCCAGCATTTT	CASSSSDGGFNSNQPQHF
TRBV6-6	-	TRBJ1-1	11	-	TGTGCCAGTGTGCAGGGAACTGAAGCTTTCTTT	CASVQGTEAFF
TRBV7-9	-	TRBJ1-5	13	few	TGTGCCAGCAGCTGGAAGGGAAATCAGCCCCAGCATTTT	CASSWKGNQPQHF
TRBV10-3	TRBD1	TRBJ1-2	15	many	TGTGCCATCAGTTTACCGGGACAGGGGGCTAACGGCTACACCTTC	CAISLPGQGANGYTF
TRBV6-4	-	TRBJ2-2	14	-	TGTGCCAGCCAGGACAGGGAGGGCACCGGGGAGCTGTTTTTT	CASQDREGTGELFF
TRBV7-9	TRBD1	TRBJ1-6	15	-	TGTGCCAGCAGACGGACAGGGTGGATGGATTCACCCCTCCACTTT	CASRRTGWMDSPLHF
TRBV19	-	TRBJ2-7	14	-	TGTGCCAGTAGTATCGGTCCAGGATCCTACGAGCAGTACTTC	CASSIGPGSYEQYF
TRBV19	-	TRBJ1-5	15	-	TGTGCCAGTAGTATCTCATATTATAGCAATCAGCCCCAGCATTTT	CASSISYYSNQPQHF
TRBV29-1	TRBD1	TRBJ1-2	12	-	TGCAGCTTACCGGGACAGGGTGTTGGCTACACCTTC	CSLPGQGVGYTF
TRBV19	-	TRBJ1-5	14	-	TGTGCCAGTAGTACACAGACGGGCAATCAGCCCCAGCATTTT	CASSTQTGNQPQHF
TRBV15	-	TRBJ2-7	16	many	TGTGCCACCAGCAGCGTACAGGGGAGGACCTCCTACGAGCAGTACTTC	CATSSVQGRTSYEQYF
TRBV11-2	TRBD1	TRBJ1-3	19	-	TGTGCCAGCAGCTCGCAACGAAGGGACAGGGGCAAACCTGGAAACACCATATATTTT	CASSSQRRDRGKPGNTIYF
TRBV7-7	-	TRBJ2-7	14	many	TGTGCTAGCAGCTCTGGACCCGCGTCCTACGAGCAGTACTTC	CASSSGPASYEQYF
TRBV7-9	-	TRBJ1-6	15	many	TGTGCCAGCAGCTTAGTGGTCGGGACCGGATCACCCCTCCACTTT	CASSLVVGTGSPLHF